These T cell receptor beta chains were read from a single sample in a study of vaccination and CD4 T cells after COVID-19. These receptors have no known antigen. TCRdb called the PCR reads again in MiXCR, with one record for every CDR3 protein. The data contain approximately 9,000 distinct CDR3 sequences, about 66% of them singletons. The sample taken for sequencing was CD4+ T cells from blood, cultured in vitro. The receptors here all came from a human donor who had recovered from COVID-19. CDR3s include the opening cysteine and the closing phenylalanine or tryptophan. The order of the fields is CDR3 protein, CDR3 DNA, clone size, D gene, J gene, V gene. D genes are given only for firm matches. Clone size appears in some rows only: once, few, many, or a class for an expanded clone.

CDR3: CASSLRWGGGTDTQYF; DNA: TGTGCCAGCAGCTTGCGGTGGGGAGGTGGGACAGATACGCAGTATTTT; size: .; D: .; J: TRBJ2-3; V: TRBV5-4
CDR3: CASGLGDPSGGSYRMETQYF; DNA: TGTGCTAGTGGTTTGGGGGACCCTAGCGGGGGGTCATACAGGATGGAGACCCAGTACTTC; size: .; D: TRBD2; J: TRBJ2-5; V: TRBV12-5
CDR3: CASSADPPNEQFF; DNA: TGTGCCAGCAGTGCCGATCCTCCCAATGAGCAGTTCTTC; size: once; D: .; J: TRBJ2-1; V: TRBV6-4
CDR3: CASSYSSTGKNYGYTF; DNA: TGTGCCAGCAGTTACTCTTCTACGGGAAAAAATTATGGCTACACCTTC; size: .; D: .; J: TRBJ1-2; V: TRBV6-5
CDR3: CAISEPQRNTEAFF; DNA: TGTGCCATCAGTGAGCCACAGAGGAACACTGAAGCTTTCTTT; size: few; D: .; J: TRBJ1-1; V: TRBV10-3
CDR3: CASRYESGELFF; DNA: TGTGCCAGTAGGTATGAGTCCGGGGAGCTGTTTTTT; size: .; D: .; J: TRBJ2-2; V: TRBV19
CDR3: CASSFFGANQPQHF; DNA: TGTGCCAGCAGCTTCTTCGGGGCAAATCAGCCCCAGCATTTT; size: .; D: .; J: TRBJ1-5; V: TRBV7-9
CDR3: CATSRRAANTEAFF; DNA: TGTGCCACCAGCCGTAGAGCGGCGAACACTGAAGCTTTCTTT; size: .; D: .; J: TRBJ1-1; V: TRBV15
CDR3: CASSLPWTGGDYGYTF; DNA: TGTGCCAGCAGTTTACCCTGGACAGGGGGCGACTATGGCTACACCTTC; size: .; D: TRBD1; J: TRBJ1-2; V: TRBV28
CDR3: CASSTSGGDTDTQYF; DNA: TGTGCCAGCAGCACTAGCGGGGGGGACACAGATACGCAGTATTTT; size: .; D: TRBD2; J: TRBJ2-3; V: TRBV7-2
CDR3: CASRRSGTSLLTQYF; DNA: TGTGCCAGCAGACGCTCCGGGACTAGCCTATTGACCCAGTACTTC; size: large; D: TRBD2; J: TRBJ2-5; V: TRBV28
CDR3: CSARLLQDEQFF; DNA: TGCAGTGCTAGACTTCTGCAGGATGAGCAGTTCTTC; size: .; D: .; J: TRBJ2-1; V: TRBV20-1
CDR3: CASSYTSANYGYTF; DNA: TGTGCCAGCAGTTACACCAGTGCTAACTATGGCTACACCTTC; size: .; D: .; J: TRBJ1-2; V: TRBV6-5
CDR3: CASSYAMGAADYTQYF; DNA: TGTGCCAGCAGTTACGCTATGGGGGCAGCTGATTATACGCAGTATTTT; size: once; D: .; J: TRBJ2-3; V: TRBV6-2/TRBV6-3
CDR3: CASRSPSTDTQYF; DNA: TGTGCCAGCAGGTCCCCTAGCACAGATACGCAGTATTTT; size: .; D: .; J: TRBJ2-3; V: TRBV6-1
CDR3: CSATRGQGFDSNQPQHF; DNA: TGCAGTGCGACCCGGGGACAGGGGTTCGATAGCAATCAGCCCCAGCATTTT; size: few; D: TRBD1; J: TRBJ1-5; V: TRBV20-1
CDR3: CASRDPGQGNQPQHF; DNA: TGTGCCAGCAGGGACCCGGGACAGGGGAATCAGCCCCAGCATTTT; size: .; D: TRBD1; J: TRBJ1-5; V: TRBV6-1